This TCR beta chain stems from a study of cytomegalovirus exposure and HLA in healthy donors. Between the trimmed V and J ends, which lost 4 bases and 5 bases, there was a span of 8 bases. Per the germline V gene, CDR1 is MDHEN and CDR2 is SYDVKM. CDR3 length equals 12 residues. The PCR contained 60 Vbeta and 13 Jbeta primers. TCRdb's table, derived via immunoSEQ multiplex PCR, lists solely in-frame clones and lacks some. The table includes about 190,000 clones, 85% detected once. This receptor was taken from a boy between 2 and 10 years old in good health and CMV-seronegative. The chain couples TRBV28 to TRBJ1-1, with D unclear. The sequenced sample was PBMCs. CDR3 coding DNA: TGTGCCAGCAGTTCAGGTAGGACTGAAGCTTTCTTT. Encoded protein: CASSSGRTEAFF.